This T cell receptor beta chain was identified in a study of response to subunit inactivated influenza vaccine. General study results and limits: A suggestion made by the authors is that each seasonal influenza vaccination recruits few new T cells.

TCRdb itself ran the RT-PCR reads through MiXCR, one entry per CDR3 protein. Among 650,000 to 800,000 distinct CDR3 sequences listed, about a fifth were seen once. This CDR3 spans 17 amino acids. On this clonotype: Antigen specificity is unknown.

The chain employs TRBV21-1 and TRBJ1-5. TRBV21-1 is a recognized pseudogene. This sequence was found in a man between 45 and 60 years old who received an inactivated influenza vaccine. Sequencing used PBMCs from blood, obtained around 5 days after vaccination. CDR3 in DNA: TGTGCCAGCAGCAAATCCCTAAAACACCATAGCAATCAGCCCCAGCATTTT. It codes for CASSKSLKHHSNQPQHF.